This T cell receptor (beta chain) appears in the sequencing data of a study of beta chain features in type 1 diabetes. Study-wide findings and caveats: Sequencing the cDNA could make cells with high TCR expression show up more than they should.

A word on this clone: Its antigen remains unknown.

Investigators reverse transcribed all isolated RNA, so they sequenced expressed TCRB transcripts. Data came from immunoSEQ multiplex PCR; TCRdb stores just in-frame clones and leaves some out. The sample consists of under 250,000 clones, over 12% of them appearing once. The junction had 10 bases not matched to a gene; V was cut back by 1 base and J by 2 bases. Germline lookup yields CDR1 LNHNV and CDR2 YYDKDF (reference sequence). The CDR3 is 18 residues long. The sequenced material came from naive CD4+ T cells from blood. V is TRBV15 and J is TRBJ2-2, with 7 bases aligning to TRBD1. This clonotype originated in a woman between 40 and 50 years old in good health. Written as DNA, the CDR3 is TGTGCCACCAGCAGAGTGGGGATCGGGACAGATAACACCGGGGAGCTGTTTTTT. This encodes CATSRVGIGTDNTGELFF.